This TCR beta chain is drawn from a study of cytomegalovirus exposure and HLA in healthy donors. The study's findings and limits: Rare TCR sequences dominated, though some public TCRs recurred in many donors. The likely origin of a cluster of highly shared sequence variants was a sequencing artifact. It was confirmed in vitro that three of the CMV-associated chains were specific for CMV antigens.

The PCR employed 60 Vbeta primers together with 13 Jbeta primers. Sequencing used immunoSEQ multiplex PCR; TCRdb keeps in-frame clones, though not all of them. The repertoire consists of under 150,000 clones, with 75% to 85% occurring once and the leading ten covering 4%. Worth noting for this clone: Its antigen is not known.

The clonotype originates from a woman in her forties in good health and CMV-seronegative. The sample consisted of PBMCs.

The DNA for the CDR3 is TGTGCCAGCTCACCGGAGCGGAGGACGTACAATGAGCAGTTCTTC. Translated: CASSPERRTYNEQFF. The chain couples TRBV18 to TRBJ2-1; D might be TRBD2 (5 bases). V lost 3 bases to trimming and J lost 4 bases, with 13 bases between them. The germline gives CDR1 KGHSH, CDR2 LQKENI. The CDR3 loop spans 15 amino acids.